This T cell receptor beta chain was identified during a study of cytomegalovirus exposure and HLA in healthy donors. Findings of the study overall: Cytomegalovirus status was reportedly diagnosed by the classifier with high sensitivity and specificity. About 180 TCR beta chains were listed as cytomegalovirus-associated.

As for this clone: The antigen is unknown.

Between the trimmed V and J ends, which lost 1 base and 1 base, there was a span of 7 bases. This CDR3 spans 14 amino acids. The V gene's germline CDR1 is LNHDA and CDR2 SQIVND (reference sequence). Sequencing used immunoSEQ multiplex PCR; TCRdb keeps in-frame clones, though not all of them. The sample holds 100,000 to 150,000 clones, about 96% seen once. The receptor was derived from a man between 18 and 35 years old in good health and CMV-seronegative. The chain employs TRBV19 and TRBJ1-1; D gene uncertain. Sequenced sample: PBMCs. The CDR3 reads CASSIGAENTEAFF. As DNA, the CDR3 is TGTGCCAGTAGTATAGGTGCAGAGAACACTGAAGCTTTCTTT.